This T cell receptor beta chain was retrieved from a study of shared clonotypes between healthy human individuals. Germline-derived CDR1 and CDR2 are MNHEY and SVGAGI. The V gene lost 2 bases and the J gene lost 6 bases, with 10 bases spanning the gap. This CDR3 contains 14 residues. Data came from immunoSEQ multiplex PCR; TCRdb stores just in-frame clones and leaves some out. Of around 1.4 million clones in the sample, approximately 98.5% were seen once. The V gene is TRBV6-5, the J gene TRBJ2-2; D call uncertain. Sequencing was performed on naive CD4+ T cells sorted from blood. The sample's subset: CD45RA+ positively selected. This sequence was found in a man between 25 and 39 years old in good health. CDR3 region: CASSYLRRAGELFF. The CDR3 DNA is TGTGCCAGCAGTTACCTACGACGGGCCGGGGAGCTGTTTTTT.